This T cell receptor beta chain emerged from a study of blood T cells in healthy people across ages. PCR was performed a second time for about 7 to 12 cycles using a sample-barcoded 5' primer and a J-beta primer mix. All cDNA molecules were each tagged by a template-switch adaptor with 12 random nucleotides. A single record per CDR3 protein comes from TCRdb applying MiXCR to the 5' RACE reads. The sample carries about 1.7 million distinct CDR3 sequences, roughly 30% recorded once. The CDR3 has 13 residues. The germline gives CDR1 SQVTM, CDR2 ANQGSEA. The V segment lost 1 base and the J segment 4 bases; nucleotides outside the gene matches: 3. Samples had at least 6 million PBMCs isolated from them.

The receptor comes from a woman in her 30s in good health. Sequencing was carried out using blood. The gene calls are TRBV29-1 and TRBJ1-1; 7 nucleotides line up with TRBD1. CDR3 DNA: TGCAGCGTTGAAGCAGGGGGAGTCACTGAAGCTTTCTTT. Protein sequence: CSVEAGGVTEAFF.